The next 13 T cell receptor beta chains were all read from a single sample in a study of blood T cell dynamics during melanoma immunotherapy. The data were produced by immunoSEQ multiplex PCR, yet TCRdb's version contains in-frame clones alone and is incomplete. Here the sample spans several thousand clones, 85% being singletons. Time point here: week 3, after first cycle of checkpoint inhibitor. Sample: blood, taken from a patient treated with checkpoint blockade. These receptors were taken from a human donor with melanoma.

V usage is TRBV5-4 and J usage is TRBJ1-3, with a weak D call TRBD1 (5 bases). Germline V gives CDR1 SGHNT, CDR2 YYREEE (reference sequence). The CDR3 totals 15 residues. Trimming took 2 bases from V and 2 from J, leaving 11 bases between them. The CDR3 bases are TGTGCCAGCAGCTTCTACGGGGCGGCTGGAAACACCATATATTTT. Protein sequence: CASSFYGAAGNTIYF.

The chain combines TRBV28 with TRBJ1-2; 9 bases align to TRBD1. V gave up 5 bases and J gave up 3 bases; unmatched junction bases: 4. Germline V gives CDR1 MDHEN, CDR2 SYDVKM. The CDR3 length is 14 residues. The DNA of the CDR3 is TGTGCCAGCAGTCCTCGGACAGGGGACTATGGCTACACCTTC. It translates to CASSPRTGDYGYTF.

V usage is TRBV28 and J usage is TRBJ2-6, with a tentative D call TRBD2 (5 bases). Looked up from germline, CDR1 is MDHEN and CDR2 is SYDVKM. This CDR3 spans 17 amino acids. Deletions cut 8 bases from V and 0 bases from J, with 17 bases between. CDR3 nucleotide sequence: TGTGCCAGCTGTGATGAAGTCGGACTCTCTGGGGCCAACGTCCTGACTTTC. Residues: CASCDEVGLSGANVLTF.

This chain uses TRBV5-1 with TRBJ2-7; 14 bases are a match to TRBD2. V dropped 9 bases and J dropped 3; count of bases not matched to a gene: 2. The CDR3 has 13 amino acids. Germline assignment: CDR1 SGHRS and CDR2 YFSETQ. This CDR3 is CATGLAGGYEQYF. The CDR3 coding sequence is TGCGCCACAGGACTAGCGGGAGGCTACGAGCAGTACTTC.

The chain is built from TRBV7-2 and TRBJ2-7; D is undetermined. The CDR3 totals 14 residues. Trimming left V 5 bases short and J 3 bases short, with 14 bases between. Per germline, CDR1 SGHTA and CDR2 FQGNSA. CDR3 residues: CASSPGGVVYEQYF. CDR3 sequence (DNA): TGTGCCAGCAGCCCTGGTGGGGTGGTCTACGAGCAGTACTTC.

This chain uses TRBV19 with TRBJ2-4, with D tentatively TRBD2 (5 bases). The CDR3 spans 14 residues. V was shortened by 1 base and J by 6 bases, with 10 bases between the two germline ends. Germline CDR1 LNHDA, CDR2 SQIVND (reference sequence). CDR3 sequence (DNA): TGTGCCAGTAGTATAGTTCCGGACTTAAACATTCAGTACTTC. Translated, it gives CASSIVPDLNIQYF. Full variable domain (rest looked up from reference TRBV19 and TRBJ2-4): DGGITQSPKYLFRKEGQNVTLSCEQNLNHDAMYWYRQDPGQGLRLIYYSQIVNDFQKGDIAEGYSVSREKKESFPLTVTSAQKNPTAFYLCASSIVPDLNIQYFGAGTRLSVL.

This chain uses TRBV28 with TRBJ1-2, with a tentative D call TRBD1 (5 bases). V lost 6 bases and J lost 5, with 10 bases in between. The CDR3 length is 12 residues. Germline lookup yields CDR1 MDHEN and CDR2 SYDVKM. CDR3 amino acids: CASSPTVYGYTF. In DNA form, the CDR3 reads TGTGCCAGCAGCCCGACAGTATATGGCTACACCTTC.

The chain links TRBV7-9 to TRBJ2-5; D is unclear. The germline V gene has CDR1 SEHNR and CDR2 FQNEAQ (reference sequence). There are 13 residues in the CDR3. V lost 5 bases, J lost 4 bases, and 11 bases lay in between. CDR3 sequence (DNA): TGTGCCAGCAGCACGGAGCGACGAGAGACCCAGTACTTC. Residues: CASSTERRETQYF.

This chain connects TRBV29-1 to TRBJ1-2; 7 nucleotides align to TRBD1. V was clipped by 0 bases and J by 4 bases; unmatched bases: 11. CDR1 and CDR2 from the germline V gene are SQVTM and ANQGSEA. The length of the CDR3 is 16 residues. The CDR3 is CSVEDRDRIFPYGYTF. The CDR3 nucleotides are TGCAGCGTTGAAGACCGGGACAGAATCTTCCCCTATGGCTACACCTTC.

This clone was found once. The V gene is TRBV19, the J gene TRBJ1-1, with unresolved D. V was trimmed by 3 bases and J by 0 bases, leaving 8 bases between them. Germline-derived CDR1 and CDR2 are LNHDA and SQIVND (reference sequence). This CDR3 is built from 14 residues. The CDR3 spells CASSMYDMNTEAFF. DNA for the CDR3: TGTGCCAGTAGTATGTACGACATGAACACTGAAGCTTTCTTT.

This clone was detected only a few times. The chain uses TRBV11-2 and TRBJ2-7; D call uncertain. With 2 bases removed from V and 0 bases from J, the gap between germline ends came to 11 bases. The CDR3 extends over 15 amino acids. CDR1 SGHAT and CDR2 FQNNGV come from the germline V gene. In DNA, the CDR3 is TGTGCCAGCAGCTTATCGTGGATAAGCTCCTACGAGCAGTACTTC. It yields the protein CASSLSWISSYEQYF.

V is TRBV5-5 and J is TRBJ1-5; D remains ambiguous. Trimming took off 0 bases at V and 1 base at J, with 11 bases between the two ends. The CDR3 contains 16 residues. Germline values: CDR1 SGHKS, CDR2 YYEKEE (reference sequence). The CDR3 DNA reads TGTGCCAGCAGCTTGGTAGCGTGGAAAAGCAATCAGCCCCAGCATTTT. It encodes CASSLVAWKSNQPQHF.

This clone was found a few times. The rearrangement links TRBV6-4 to TRBJ1-3; no definite D call. The CDR3 totals 12 residues. V was clipped by 0 bases and J by 8 bases, with 5 bases between them. Germline CDR1 and CDR2: MRHNA and SNTAGT. The CDR3 sequence: CASSDSRDTIYF. The CDR3 DNA sequence: TGTGCCAGCAGTGACTCTCGGGACACCATATATTTT.